The 4 T cell receptor beta chains given below trace back to one sample, sequenced in a study of synovial regulatory T cells in juvenile arthritis. Assay used: immunoSEQ multiplex PCR; TCRdb lists only in-frame clones, some missing. The data show about 10,000 clones, and the top ten clones hold about 0.9%. Source material: Treg cells from blood. The subset was: remaining (HLA-DR-negative) circulating blood Treg cells. These receptor sequences come from a donor younger than 30 with juvenile idiopathic arthritis.

The chain employs TRBV7-7 and TRBJ1-5. CDR1 and CDR2 (germline): SSHAT, FNYEAQ (reference sequence). The CDR3 is 16 residues long. There is no recorded DNA. CDR3: CASSLKGGRSNQPQHF.

The genes are TRBV28 and TRBJ2-2; absent DNA, TCRdb's TRBD1 call cannot be checked. Germline CDR1 MDHEN, CDR2 SYDVKM. This CDR3 region has 14 residues. No DNA was logged. The CDR3 spells CASSMGQDTGELFF.

V is TRBV5-1 and J is TRBJ2-1; TCRdb selects TRBD2, and the lack of DNA leaves this call unchecked. The CDR3 length is 11 residues. DNA was not recorded. Germline values: CDR1 SGHRS, CDR2 YFSETQ. CDR3 amino acids: CASSGGGEQFF.

The V and J genes are TRBV5-1 and TRBJ1-2. CDR3 size: 11 residues. DNA was not recorded. Germline V gene lookup returns CDR1 SGHRS and CDR2 YFSETQ. The CDR3 spells CASSRGSGYTF.